Listed below are T cell receptor beta chains from one sample, sequenced in a study of STAT5B mutations in CD4+ large granular lymphocyte leukemia. TCRdb's copy holds only in-frame clones and misses some; the assay was immunoSEQ multiplex PCR. The sample records 30,000 or so clones, under 85% being singletons. Sequencing was performed on CD4+ T cells from blood buffy coats. All receptors derive from a human donor in good health. Both conserved end residues are trimmed from each CDR3. The D gene is left open where the match is weak. Size is omitted from some rows. Given values are once, few, many or a class for expanded clones.

CDR3: ASSPTMGLGASDTQY; D: TRBD2; size: -; length: 15; V: TRBV4-2
CDR3: ASSRGETGNTIY; D: -; size: -; length: 12; V: TRBV5-5
CDR3: ASSPQLASSGEQY; D: TRBD2; size: -; length: 13; V: TRBV5-4
CDR3: ASSLALAAVEQF; D: -; size: -; length: 12; V: TRBV5-1
CDR3: ASSLRGTYQETQY; D: -; size: -; length: 13; V: TRBV5-1
CDR3: ASSLGTLQETQY; D: -; size: -; length: 12; V: TRBV5-1
CDR3: ASSPAGTHTEAF; D: -; size: once; length: 12; V: TRBV7-3
CDR3: ATGTGSNTGELF; D: TRBD1; size: -; length: 12; V: TRBV10-3
CDR3: ASSNKATNEKLF; D: -; size: -; length: 12; V: TRBV6-5
CDR3: ASSARTDTQY; D: -; size: -; length: 10; V: TRBV6-1
CDR3: AWSPTGRSSGNTIY; D: -; size: once; length: 14; V: TRBV30
CDR3: ASTRENTDTQY; D: -; size: -; length: 11; V: TRBV2
CDR3: ASSEEWQGTDGYT; D: -; size: -; length: 13; V: TRBV2
CDR3: ASSLEGLAWETQY; D: TRBD2; size: -; length: 13; V: TRBV27
CDR3: ASSDYPNTGELF; D: -; size: -; length: 12; V: TRBV10-2
CDR3: AWSVSGSGQPQH; D: -; size: few; length: 12; V: TRBV30
CDR3: ASSHTGTSYEQY; D: -; size: few; length: 12; V: TRBV7-9
CDR3: ASWTGSGNTIY; D: TRBD1; size: -; length: 11; V: TRBV19
CDR3: ASSYRTESHEQY; D: -; size: -; length: 12; V: TRBV7-3
CDR3: ASSSTGQAGANVLT; D: TRBD1; size: -; length: 14; V: TRBV7-9
CDR3: ASSFRTSEHEQF; D: TRBD2; size: once; length: 12; V: TRBV5-1
CDR3: ASSVDPNRAPGYT; D: -; size: -; length: 13; V: TRBV9
CDR3: SVPRGNTEAF; D: -; size: -; length: 10; V: TRBV29-1
CDR3: ATSRDRGVDTQY; D: -; size: once; length: 12; V: TRBV15
CDR3: AIGRGGSYEQY; D: -; size: -; length: 11; V: TRBV10-3
CDR3: ASSFSGADGYT; D: -; size: -; length: 11; V: TRBV7-9
CDR3: SVHSPGGDGYT; D: TRBD1; size: -; length: 11; V: TRBV29-1
CDR3: AWSTIAGGSNEQF; D: TRBD2; size: -; length: 13; V: TRBV30
CDR3: ASSVAGGVYEQY; D: TRBD2; size: -; length: 12; V: TRBV9
CDR3: ASSSMRQGGNTIY; D: TRBD1; size: -; length: 13; V: TRBV5-4
CDR3: ASSYRQKGEKLF; D: -; size: -; length: 12; V: TRBV6-5
CDR3: SVEFLAAYNEQF; D: TRBD2; size: -; length: 12; V: TRBV29-1
CDR3: ASSLSGTSGIIYEQY; D: TRBD2; size: -; length: 15; V: TRBV7-6
CDR3: ASSLVGGETQY; D: -; size: -; length: 11; V: TRBV7-9
CDR3: ASSLTSEETQY; D: -; size: -; length: 11; V: TRBV7-3
CDR3: ASSPSGIAEAF; D: -; size: -; length: 11; V: TRBV7-2
CDR3: ASSPITDTQY; D: -; size: -; length: 10; V: TRBV11-2
CDR3: ASSYPDSPLH; D: -; size: few; length: 10; V: TRBV6-5
CDR3: ASSPGTGTANYGYT; D: TRBD1; size: -; length: 14; V: TRBV5-4
CDR3: ASSLGRGATNEKLF; D: -; size: -; length: 14; V: TRBV7-8
CDR3: ASSQDPGLAVHQETQY; D: TRBD2; size: -; length: 16; V: TRBV4-1
CDR3: ASSLGGVYGTDTQY; D: -; size: -; length: 14; V: TRBV5-6
CDR3: ASSSIVVGANVLT; D: -; size: -; length: 13; V: TRBV7-9
CDR3: ASSFGAGNTIY; D: -; size: -; length: 11; V: TRBV27
CDR3: ASKDTTEAF; D: -; size: -; length: 9; V: TRBV6-5
CDR3: ASSEGLAGRYNEQF; D: TRBD2; size: -; length: 14; V: TRBV6-1
CDR3: ASSSRPIPPGQGGPTQY; D: TRBD1; size: -; length: 17; V: TRBV19
CDR3: ASSEFTNTGELF; D: -; size: -; length: 12; V: TRBV25-1
CDR3: ASSPKGTYEQY; D: -; size: -; length: 11; V: TRBV4-1
CDR3: ASSSTGTSYNEQF; D: -; size: -; length: 13; V: TRBV5-1
CDR3: ASRRSVNTEAF; D: -; size: -; length: 11; V: TRBV19
CDR3: ASSRPRDTGGRETQY; D: -; size: -; length: 15; V: TRBV2
CDR3: ASSPLAGNTEAF; D: -; size: -; length: 12; V: TRBV14
CDR3: ASSQEGPPKINSPLH; D: -; size: once; length: 15; V: TRBV4-1